This note documents a single TCR beta chain sequence. Its matching antigen is unknown. The data were obtained in a study of neoadjuvant nivolumab and ipilimumab in lung cancer. Study-wide results and caveats: Pathologic regression was not significantly tied to TCR clonality. TCR receptors were sequenced in few samples. TCR richness and clonality were higher in tumors than adjacent uninvolved lung. From pretherapy to surgery, tumor richness and clonality rose with dual therapy.

Clones were sequenced by immunoSEQ multiplex PCR, and TCRdb holds only the in-frame ones, with some missing. Among tens of thousands of clones listed, around 80% were seen once. Germline CDR1 and CDR2: SGHAT and FQNNGV. The CDR3 runs to 13 residues. V gave up 4 bases and J gave up 5 bases, with 11 bases separating them. Here the sequenced sample was peripheral blood, taken before neoadjuvant nivolumab, alone or with ipilimumab. The chain combines TRBV11-2 with TRBJ2-5; TRBD2 is a possible D gene (5 bases). This clonotype was sampled from an adult with non-small cell lung cancer. The CDR3 loop reads CASSSWEQETQYF. As DNA, the CDR3 is TGTGCCAGCAGCTCATGGGAGCAGGAGACCCAGTACTTC.